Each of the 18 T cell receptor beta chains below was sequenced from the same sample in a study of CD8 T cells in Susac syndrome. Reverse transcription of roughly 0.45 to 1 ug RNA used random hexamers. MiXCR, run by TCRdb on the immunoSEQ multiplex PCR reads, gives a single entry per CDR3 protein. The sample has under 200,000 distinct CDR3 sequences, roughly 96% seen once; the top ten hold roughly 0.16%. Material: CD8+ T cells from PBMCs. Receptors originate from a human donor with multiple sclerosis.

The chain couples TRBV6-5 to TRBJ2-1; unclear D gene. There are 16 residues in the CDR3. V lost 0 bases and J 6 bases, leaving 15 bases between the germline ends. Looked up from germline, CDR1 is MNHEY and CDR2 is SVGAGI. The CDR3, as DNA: TGTGCCAGCAGTTACTCGCGGCCTTATACCATCAATGAGCAGTTCTTC. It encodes CASSYSRPYTINEQFF.

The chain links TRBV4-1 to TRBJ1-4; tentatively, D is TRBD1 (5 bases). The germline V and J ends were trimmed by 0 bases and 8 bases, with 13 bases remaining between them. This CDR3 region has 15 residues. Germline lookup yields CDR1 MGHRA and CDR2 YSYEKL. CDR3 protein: CASSQDGTHVEKLFF. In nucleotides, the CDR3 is TGCGCCAGCAGCCAAGATGGGACGCACGTGGAAAAACTGTTTTTT.

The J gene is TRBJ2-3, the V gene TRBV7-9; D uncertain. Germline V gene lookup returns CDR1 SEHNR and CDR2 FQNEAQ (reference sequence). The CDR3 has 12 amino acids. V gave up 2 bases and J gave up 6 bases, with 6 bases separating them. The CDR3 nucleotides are TGTGCCAGCAGCTTACTCAGGGATACGCAGTATTTT. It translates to CASSLLRDTQYF.

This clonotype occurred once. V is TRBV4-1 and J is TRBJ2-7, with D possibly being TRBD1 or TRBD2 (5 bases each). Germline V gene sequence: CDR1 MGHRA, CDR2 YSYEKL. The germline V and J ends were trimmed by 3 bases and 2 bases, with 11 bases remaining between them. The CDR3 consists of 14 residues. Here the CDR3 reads CASSHRDGAYEQYF. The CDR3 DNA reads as TGCGCCAGCAGCCACCGGGACGGGGCCTACGAGCAGTACTTC.

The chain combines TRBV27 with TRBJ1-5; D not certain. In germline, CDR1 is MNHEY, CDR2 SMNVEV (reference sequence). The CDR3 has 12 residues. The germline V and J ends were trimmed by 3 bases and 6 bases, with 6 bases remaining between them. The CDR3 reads CASSLWGQPQHF. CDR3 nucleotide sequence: TGTGCCAGCAGTTTGTGGGGTCAGCCCCAGCATTTT.

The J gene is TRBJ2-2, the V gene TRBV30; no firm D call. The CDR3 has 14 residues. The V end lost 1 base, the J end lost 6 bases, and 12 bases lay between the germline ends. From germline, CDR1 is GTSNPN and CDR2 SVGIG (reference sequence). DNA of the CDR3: TGTGCCTGGAGTGGAGGAGTGGGCGCCGGGGAGCTGTTTTTT. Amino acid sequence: CAWSGGVGAGELFF.

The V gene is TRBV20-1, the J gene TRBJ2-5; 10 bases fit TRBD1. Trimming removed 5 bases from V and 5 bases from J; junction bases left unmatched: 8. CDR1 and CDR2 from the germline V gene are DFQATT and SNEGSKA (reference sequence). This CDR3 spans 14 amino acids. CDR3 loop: CSARRQGAGETQYF. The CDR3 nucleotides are TGCAGTGCTCGAAGACAGGGGGCAGGGGAGACCCAGTACTTC.

In DNA, the CDR3 is TGTGCCAGCTTGGCAAGCTCCTACGAGCAGTACTTC. Its protein product is CASLASSYEQYF. The chain uses TRBV2 and TRBJ2-7; no definite D call. Trimming stripped 8 bases from V and 0 bases from J, with 8 bases between. The germline V gene has CDR1 SNHLY and CDR2 FYNNEI. The CDR3 runs to 12 residues. The full variable domain, in which reference TRBV2 and TRBJ2-7 provide the parts outside the CDR3, is EPEVTQTPSHQVTQMGQEVILRCVPISNHLYFYWYRQILGQKVEFLVSFYNNEISEKSEIFDDQFSVERPDGSNFTLKIRSTKLEDSAMYFCASLASSYEQYFGPGTRLTVT.

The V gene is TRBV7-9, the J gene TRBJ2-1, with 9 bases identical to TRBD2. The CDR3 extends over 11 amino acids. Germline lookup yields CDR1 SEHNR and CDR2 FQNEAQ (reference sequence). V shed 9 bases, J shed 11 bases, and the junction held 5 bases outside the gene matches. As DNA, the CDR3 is TGTGCCAGTATAACTAGCGGGCAGCAGTTCTTC. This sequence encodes CASITSGQQFF. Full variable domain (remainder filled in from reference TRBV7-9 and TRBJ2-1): DTGVSQNPRHKITKRGQNVTFRCDPISEHNRLYWYRQTLGQGPEFLTYFQNEAQLEKSRLLSDRFSAERPKGSFSTLEIQRTEQGDSAMYLCASITSGQQFFGPGTRLTVL.

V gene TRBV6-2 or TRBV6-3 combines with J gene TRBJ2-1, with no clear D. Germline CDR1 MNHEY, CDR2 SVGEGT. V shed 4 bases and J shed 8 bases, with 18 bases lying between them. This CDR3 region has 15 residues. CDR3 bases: TGTGCCAGCAGTTTATTACCCAATACAATCGATGAGCAGTTCTTC. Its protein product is CASSLLPNTIDEQFF.

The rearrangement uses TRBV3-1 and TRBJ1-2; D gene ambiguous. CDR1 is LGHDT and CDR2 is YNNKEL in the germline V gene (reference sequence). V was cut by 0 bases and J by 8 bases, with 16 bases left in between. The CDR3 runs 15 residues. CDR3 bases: TGTGCCAGCAGCCAAGATTTTGGAGGGTATCGGGGCTACACCTTC. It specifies CASSQDFGGYRGYTF.

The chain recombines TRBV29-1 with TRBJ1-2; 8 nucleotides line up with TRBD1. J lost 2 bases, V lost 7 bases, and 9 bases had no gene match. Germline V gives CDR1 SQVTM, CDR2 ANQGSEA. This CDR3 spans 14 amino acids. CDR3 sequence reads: CSAGRQGPNYGYTF. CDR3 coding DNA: TGCAGCGCCGGACGACAGGGGCCCAACTATGGCTACACCTTC.

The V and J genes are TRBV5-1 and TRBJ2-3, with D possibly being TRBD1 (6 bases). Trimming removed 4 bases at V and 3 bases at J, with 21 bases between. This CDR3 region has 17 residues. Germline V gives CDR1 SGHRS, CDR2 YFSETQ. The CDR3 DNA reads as TGCGCCAGCAGCGTGGGGGACAACGCAATGTTAACAGATACGCAGTATTTT. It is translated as CASSVGDNAMLTDTQYF.

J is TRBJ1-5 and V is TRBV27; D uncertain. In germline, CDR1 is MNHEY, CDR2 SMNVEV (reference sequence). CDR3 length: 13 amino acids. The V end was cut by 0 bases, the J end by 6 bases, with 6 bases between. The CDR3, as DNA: TGTGCCAGCAGTTTATCGAGGACTCAGCCCCAGCATTTT. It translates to CASSLSRTQPQHF.

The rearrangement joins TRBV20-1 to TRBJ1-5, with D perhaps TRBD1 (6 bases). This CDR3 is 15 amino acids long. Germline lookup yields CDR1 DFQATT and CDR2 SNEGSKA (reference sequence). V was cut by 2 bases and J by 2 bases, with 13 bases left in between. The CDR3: CSARSQDSRNQPQHF. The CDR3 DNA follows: TGCAGTGCTAGATCCCAGGACAGCCGCAATCAGCCCCAGCATTTT.

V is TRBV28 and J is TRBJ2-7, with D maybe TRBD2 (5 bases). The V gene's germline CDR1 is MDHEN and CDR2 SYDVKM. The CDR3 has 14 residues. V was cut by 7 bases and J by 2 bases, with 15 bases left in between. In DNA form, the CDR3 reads TGTGCCAGCACTGGCACAGAGGGCCCCTACGAGCAGTACTTC. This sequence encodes CASTGTEGPYEQYF.

CDR3 loop: CASSQLAGAGETQYF. The CDR3, as DNA: TGTGCCAGCAGCCAACTAGCGGGGGCAGGGGAGACCCAGTACTTC. V usage is TRBV12-3 or TRBV12-4 and J usage is TRBJ2-5, with 11 positions matching TRBD2. This CDR3 comprises 15 residues. With 6 bases clipped from V and 5 bases from J, the junction kept 8 bases outside the gene matches.

The CDR3 DNA follows: TGCAGTGCTAGACCTAGGGGAGGGCCGGGGAATGAGCAGTTCTTC. Translating it yields CSARPRGGPGNEQFF. The V gene is TRBV20-1, the J gene TRBJ2-1; 7 nucleotides agree with TRBD2. There are 15 residues in the CDR3. J lost 7 bases, V lost 2 bases, and 11 bases had no gene match. Germline CDR1 reads DFQATT; CDR2 reads SNEGSKA (reference sequence).